This TCR beta chain is drawn from a study of early T cells in non-severe SARS-CoV-2 infection. This clonotype was counted ten times or more. Using its own MiXCR run on the 5' RACE reads, TCRdb lists one record per CDR3 protein. The table has roughly 83,000 distinct CDR3 sequences, about 10% seen once. The receptor was isolated from an adult who was a healthcare worker with PCR-confirmed SARS-CoV-2 infection or an uninfected control (not recorded which). Sequences were derived from whole blood, sampled at baseline.

This CDR3 is CASSRPPYEQYF. CDR3 DNA sequence: TGTGCCAGCAGTCGCCCCCCTTACGAGCAGTACTTC. The chain recombines TRBV6-5 with TRBJ2-7; no firm D call. CDR3 length: 12 residues. V was pared by 5 bases and J by 4 bases, with 9 bases between. Germline assignment: CDR1 MNHEY and CDR2 SVGAGI.